This T cell receptor (beta chain) is from a study of shared clonotypes between healthy human individuals. Study overall: Donors had three CD4 naive, three CD4 memory, two CD8 naive and one CD8 memory plate apiece.

With respect to this clone: Its target is unknown.

The V end was cut by 5 bases, the J end by 0 bases, with 11 bases between. The CDR3 runs to 14 residues. Germline CDR1 reads MDHEN; CDR2 reads SYDVKM. Sequenced by immunoSEQ multiplex PCR; TCRdb stores in-frame clones only, minus some. The sample has around 600,000 clones, approximately 97% seen once. Only Caucasian adults living in Nashville, Tennessee served as donors. General observations from the study: Larger estimated richness was generally seen in naive subsets than in memory subsets. Blood was the sole source, and tissue repertoires probably differ.

This chain connects TRBV28 to TRBJ2-7; no reliable D call. The clonotype originates from a woman in her twenties or thirties in good health. The specimen sequenced was naive CD4+ T cells sorted from blood. Documented subset: CD45RA+ positively selected. The CDR3 nucleotides are TGTGCCAGCAGTGTCCCCACTCCCTCCTACGAGCAGTACTTC. Translating gives CASSVPTPSYEQYF.